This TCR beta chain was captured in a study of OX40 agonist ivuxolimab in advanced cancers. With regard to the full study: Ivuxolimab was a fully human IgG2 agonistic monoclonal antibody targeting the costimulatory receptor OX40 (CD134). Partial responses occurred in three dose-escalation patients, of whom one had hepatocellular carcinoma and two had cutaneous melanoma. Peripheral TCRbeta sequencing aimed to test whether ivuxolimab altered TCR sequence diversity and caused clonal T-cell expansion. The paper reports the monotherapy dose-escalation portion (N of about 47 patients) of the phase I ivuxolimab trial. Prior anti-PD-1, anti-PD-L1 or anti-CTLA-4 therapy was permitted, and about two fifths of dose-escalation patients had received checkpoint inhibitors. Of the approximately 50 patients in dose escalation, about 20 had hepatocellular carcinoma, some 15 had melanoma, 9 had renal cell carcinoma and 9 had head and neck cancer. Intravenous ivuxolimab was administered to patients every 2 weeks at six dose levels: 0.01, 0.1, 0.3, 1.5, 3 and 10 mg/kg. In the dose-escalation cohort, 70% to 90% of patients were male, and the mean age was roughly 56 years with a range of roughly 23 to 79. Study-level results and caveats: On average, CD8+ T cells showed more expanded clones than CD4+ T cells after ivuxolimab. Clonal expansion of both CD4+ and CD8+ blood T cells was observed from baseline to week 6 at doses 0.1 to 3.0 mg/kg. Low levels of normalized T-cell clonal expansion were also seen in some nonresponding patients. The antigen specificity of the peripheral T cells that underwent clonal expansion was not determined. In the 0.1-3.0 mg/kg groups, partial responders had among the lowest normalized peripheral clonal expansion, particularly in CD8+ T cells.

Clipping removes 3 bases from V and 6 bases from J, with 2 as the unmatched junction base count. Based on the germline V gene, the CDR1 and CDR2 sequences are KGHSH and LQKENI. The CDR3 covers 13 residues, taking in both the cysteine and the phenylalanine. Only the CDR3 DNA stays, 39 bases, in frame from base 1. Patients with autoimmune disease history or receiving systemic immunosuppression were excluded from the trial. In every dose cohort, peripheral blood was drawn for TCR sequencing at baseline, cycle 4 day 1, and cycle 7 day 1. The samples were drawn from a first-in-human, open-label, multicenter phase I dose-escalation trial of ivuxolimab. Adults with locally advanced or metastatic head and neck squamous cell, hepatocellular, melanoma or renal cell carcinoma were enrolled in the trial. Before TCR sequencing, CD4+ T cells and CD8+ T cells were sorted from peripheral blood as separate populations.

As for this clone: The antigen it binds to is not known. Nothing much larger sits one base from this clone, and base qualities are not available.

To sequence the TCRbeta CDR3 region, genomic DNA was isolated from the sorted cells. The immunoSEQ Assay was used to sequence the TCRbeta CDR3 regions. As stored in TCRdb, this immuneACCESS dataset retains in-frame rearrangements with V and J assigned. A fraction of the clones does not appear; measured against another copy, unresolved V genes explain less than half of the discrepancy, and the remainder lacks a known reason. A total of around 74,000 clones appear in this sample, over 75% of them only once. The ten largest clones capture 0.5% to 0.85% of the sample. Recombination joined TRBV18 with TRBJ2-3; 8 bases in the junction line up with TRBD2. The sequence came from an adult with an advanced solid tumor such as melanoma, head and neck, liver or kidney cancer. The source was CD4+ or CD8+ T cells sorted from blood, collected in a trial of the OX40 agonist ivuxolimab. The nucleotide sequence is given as TGTGCCAGCTCACCCCGGGAGGGGGATACGCAGTATTTT. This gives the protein CASSPREGDTQYF.